A selection of T cell receptor beta chains follows, all from one sample in a study of OX40 agonist ivuxolimab in advanced cancers. Profiled with immunoSEQ multiplex PCR; TCRdb holds only in-frame clones, not every one. Of some 82,000 clones listed, roughly 91% are singletons. The material was CD4+ or CD8+ T cells sorted from blood, obtained in a trial of the OX40 agonist ivuxolimab. Source of these receptors: an adult with an advanced solid tumor such as melanoma, head and neck, liver or kidney cancer. The CDR3 runs from the conserved cysteine through the conserved F or W. The D gene is left open where the match is weak. Size is stated for part of the rows, as once, few or many counts, or as a class when the clone is expanded.

j_call d_call clone_size v_call cdr3_nt cdr3_aa
TRBJ1-1 - once TRBV28 TGTGCCAGCACCCAAGCAGGGTTCACTGAAGCTTTCTTT CASTQAGFTEAFF
TRBJ2-2 TRBD2 - TRBV14 TGTGCCAGCAGCAGACTAGCGGGGTCGAACACCGGGGAGCTGTTTTTT CASSRLAGSNTGELFF
TRBJ2-7 - - TRBV11-2 TGTGCCAGCAGCTTAGTGGTAGACAAGCCCTACGAGCAGTACTTC CASSLVVDKPYEQYF
TRBJ2-7 - - TRBV2 TGTGCCAGCAGGGAAAATACACAGGAGTACTACGAGCAGTACTTC CASRENTQEYYEQYF
TRBJ2-2 - - TRBV19 TGTGCCAGTAGTATTGTTGCGAACACCGGGGAGCTGTTTTTT CASSIVANTGELFF
TRBJ1-5 - - TRBV7-8 TGTGCCAGCAGCTTAGGACCATCCCGGACTCAGCCCCAGCATTTT CASSLGPSRTQPQHF
TRBJ1-1 - - TRBV7-9 TGTGCCAGCAGCCCTATGAGGAATGCTGAAGCTTTCTTT CASSPMRNAEAFF
TRBJ1-1 - - TRBV14 TGTGCCAGCAGCCAAGAAAGGAACACTGAAGCTTTCTTT CASSQERNTEAFF
TRBJ2-2 TRBD2 - TRBV10-3 TGTGCCACGACCGGGACTAGCGGGAGAGGAACCGGGGAGCTGTTTTTT CATTGTSGRGTGELFF
TRBJ2-7 - few TRBV7-9 TGTGCCAGCAGCTTAGCTGGACAACGAATGAGGAGCTCCTACGAGCAGTACTTC CASSLAGQRMRSSYEQYF
TRBJ1-2 - - TRBV20-1 TGCAGTTTCCGGGACCCACCGCGACACACCTTC CSFRDPPRHTF
TRBJ1-1 - - TRBV18 TGTGCCAGCTCACCATCGGAGACGGTGAACACTGAAGCTTTCTTT CASSPSETVNTEAFF
TRBJ1-1 - - TRBV28 TGTGCCAGCAGTACCCACGGGGGACAGAACACTGAAGCTTTCTTT CASSTHGGQNTEAFF
TRBJ2-2 - once TRBV27 TGTGCCAGCAGGGGTATGGGGAACACCGGGGAGCTGTTTTTT CASRGMGNTGELFF
TRBJ2-1 TRBD2 - TRBV7-9 TGTGCAGAGAGCGGGGGGCTTCAACTTGTCAATGAGCAGTTCTTC CAESGGLQLVNEQFF
TRBJ2-7 - - TRBV5-4 TGTGCCAGCAGCTCCGGGATTAGGAGCTACGAGCAGTACTTC CASSSGIRSYEQYF
TRBJ2-5 - - TRBV6-6 TGTGCCAGCAGGAACGACCTTCAAGAGACCCAGTACTTC CASRNDLQETQYF
TRBJ1-1 - - TRBV6-5 TGTGCCAGCAGCACGGATGTCGGCCGAGCTTTCTTT CASSTDVGRAFF
TRBJ2-2 TRBD2 - TRBV7-9 TGTGCCAGCAGAGAAACTAGCGGGAGGGTGTGGACCGGGGAGCTGTTTTTT CASRETSGRVWTGELFF
TRBJ1-3 - - TRBV7-9 TGTGCCAGCAGGTCTCAAGGAAACACCATATATTTT CASRSQGNTIYF
TRBJ2-2 - - TRBV27 TGTGCCAGCAGTTTAAGTCGGGCCCCCGGGGAGCTGTTTTTT CASSLSRAPGELFF
TRBJ1-5 - - TRBV4-1 TGCGCCAGCAGCCAAGACAGGGGGCCCCAGCATTTT CASSQDRGPQHF
TRBJ2-3 - - TRBV5-6 TGTGCCAGCAGCTTGGGGATAGATACGCAGTATTTT CASSLGIDTQYF
TRBJ1-1 TRBD1 - TRBV29-1 TGCAGCGTGTTGAAGGGTTATCGGACAGGGACGAACACTGAAGCTTTCTTT CSVLKGYRTGTNTEAFF
TRBJ2-5 - once TRBV5-8 TGTGCCAGCACCCAAAGGCTTGGAGAGACCCAGTACTTC CASTQRLGETQYF
TRBJ2-5 - - TRBV6-1 TGTGCCAGCAGTGGGAGCGGGCTCGAGACCCAGTACTTC CASSGSGLETQYF
TRBJ2-3 TRBD1 - TRBV6-4 TGTGCCAGCAGAAAACAGGGGGCCGGCACAGATACGCAGTATTTT CASRKQGAGTDTQYF
TRBJ2-4 TRBD2 - TRBV10-1 TGCGCCAGCAGTGTCCAGCGGGAGGCCCCTCAGTACTTC CASSVQREAPQYF
TRBJ2-3 - - TRBV6-5 TGTGCCAGCAGTTACTCTATCCCCCCAGATACGCAGTATTTT CASSYSIPPDTQYF
TRBJ2-7 - - TRBV6-5 TGTGCCAGCAGTTACGCCCACGAGCAGTACTTC CASSYAHEQYF
TRBJ2-4 - - TRBV5-5 TGTGCCAGCAGCCTTAAAGCGGGCATTCAGTACTTC CASSLKAGIQYF
TRBJ2-1 - - TRBV10-1 TGCGCCAGCAGTGAGGGCGGAAACAACAATGAGCAGTTCTTC CASSEGGNNNEQFF
TRBJ2-3 TRBD2 - TRBV11-3 TGTGCCAGCAGGATCTCGGCGGGAGGTACAGATACGCAGTATTTT CASRISAGGTDTQYF
TRBJ1-3 - - TRBV25-1 TGTGCCAGCAGTGATCTTGGAAACACCATATATTTT CASSDLGNTIYF
TRBJ1-1 - - TRBV18 TGTGCCAGCTCCCCTACATCGAACACTGAAGCTTTCTTT CASSPTSNTEAFF
TRBJ1-4 - - TRBV4-3 TGCGCCAGCAGCATCGGGCAGCAAAATGAAAAACTGTTTTTT CASSIGQQNEKLFF
TRBJ2-7 - - TRBV7-8 TGTGCCAGCAGCTTAGGACAGTCAGGCGAGCAGTACTTC CASSLGQSGEQYF
TRBJ2-1 - - TRBV30 TGTGCCTGGAGCAGGCTAAATGAGCAGTTCTTC CAWSRLNEQFF
TRBJ2-7 - - TRBV2 TGTGCCAGCAGTGTAACAGGCGAGCAGTACTTC CASSVTGEQYF
TRBJ1-4 TRBD1 - TRBV5-1 TGCGCCAGCACCAGGGACAGGGTTCATAATGAAAAACTGTTTTTT CASTRDRVHNEKLFF
TRBJ1-5 - - TRBV6-1 TGTGCCAGCAGTGAAGCGTTCGGCGTCCGGCCCCAGCATTTT CASSEAFGVRPQHF